What follows is one T cell receptor (beta chain) and its context. Its target is not known. These data come from a study of T cell repertoires in cytomegalovirus infection. As for the study in general: Signatures in public TCR beta sequences pointed to both CMV infection and matching HLA type.

TCRdb itself ran the reads through MiXCR, one entry per CDR3 protein. The sample has tens of thousands of distinct CDR3 sequences; roughly 20% are singletons. The study, taken as a whole, reports: HLA-C-restricted CMV clonotypes gave the most frequent clonotype in two of eight donors. Cumulative public TCR beta family frequency identified CMV carriers with the relevant HLA.

This specimen was CD8+ T cells from cultured PBMCs, taken from culture after CMV antigen stimulation. The sequence was obtained from a human donor in good health (CMV status not recorded). Some clones in this sample may be carry-over from other donors' samples.

This CDR3 reads CASARGGTYEQYF. In DNA form, the CDR3 reads TGTGCTAGTGCCCGCGGGGGGACCTACGAGCAGTACTTC. The genes are TRBV12-5 and TRBJ2-7; 8 positions match TRBD2. CDR3 size: 13 residues. Germline trimming cut 7 bases from V and 2 bases from J; bases unmatched to any gene: 4. Germline V lookup: CDR1 LGHNT, CDR2 FRNRAP.